The 15 T cell receptor beta chains in this list originate from one sample, sequenced in a study of shared clonotypes between healthy human individuals. Only in-frame clones appear in the TCRdb table, and some are missing; sequencing was by immunoSEQ multiplex PCR. The sample consists of more than 2 million clones, 85% to 95% of them appearing once. The sequenced sample consisted of naive CD4+ T cells sorted from blood. This sample's subset: CD45RA+ positively selected. Source of these receptors: a man in his late teens or twenties in good health.

Worth noting for this clone: Other DNA sequences from this sample encode an identical CDR3 as well. The chain combines TRBV5-1 with TRBJ2-5; D not resolved. This CDR3 is built from 13 residues. Germline CDR1 is SGHRS and CDR2 is YFSETQ. V gave up 0 bases and J gave up 2 bases, with 5 bases separating them. CDR3 nucleotide sequence: TGCGCCAGCAGCTTGGGGGCTCAAGAGACCCAGTACTTC. Translated: CASSLGAQETQYF. Full variable domain (remainder filled in from reference TRBV5-1 and TRBJ2-5): KAGVTQTPRYLIKTRGQQVTLSCSPISGHRSVSWYQQTPGQGLQFLFEYFSETQRNKGNFPGRFSGRQFSNSRSEMNVSTLELGDSALYLCASSLGAQETQYFGPGTRLLVL.

The V and J genes are TRBV4-2 and TRBJ1-2; weak D call: TRBD1 (5 bases). Germline CDR1 reads LGHNA; CDR2 reads YNFKEQ. The CDR3 sequence is 20 residues long. The V end lost 4 bases, the J end lost 7 bases, and 34 bases lay between the germline ends. In DNA form, the CDR3 reads TGTGCCAGCAGCCCCATGGCCCATCAGGGAATGGTAGGGGAGAGCTCTGGCTACACCTTC. It is translated as CASSPMAHQGMVGESSGYTF.

V and J are TRBV4-3 and TRBJ2-5; the D is unclear. This CDR3 region has 13 residues. The V end was cut by 2 bases, the J end by 5 bases, with 9 bases between. The germline gives CDR1 LGHNA, CDR2 YSLEER. The CDR3 DNA follows: TGCGCCAGCAGCCAATACGTCGGGGAGACCCAGTACTTC. This sequence encodes CASSQYVGETQYF.

The genes are TRBV2 and TRBJ1-1, with D perhaps matching TRBD1 (6 bases). The CDR3 has 14 amino acids. The germline V gene encodes CDR1 SNHLY and CDR2 FYNNEI. V gave up 9 bases and J gave up 0 bases, with 14 bases separating them. In DNA form, the CDR3 reads TGTGCCAGTCAGGGGACCTACATGAACACTGAAGCTTTCTTT. Amino acids: CASQGTYMNTEAFF.

The J gene is TRBJ2-5, the V gene TRBV5-1, with D maybe TRBD2 (6 bases). Germline V gives CDR1 SGHRS, CDR2 YFSETQ. The CDR3 consists of 14 residues. Trimming stripped 0 bases from V and 4 bases from J, with 10 bases between. The DNA of the CDR3 is TGCGCCAGCAGCTTGGGGAAGGGAGGAGAGACCCAGTACTTC. Residues: CASSLGKGGETQYF.

The chain uses TRBV5-1 and TRBJ1-4; possible D gene TRBD1, 6 bases. Germline lookup yields CDR1 SGHRS and CDR2 YFSETQ. V gave up 0 bases and J gave up 5 bases, with 8 bases separating them. The CDR3 runs to 14 residues. The CDR3 loop is CASSLEDSNEKLFF. For the CDR3, the DNA is TGCGCCAGCAGCTTGGAGGACAGCAATGAAAAACTGTTTTTT.

The chain uses TRBV28 and TRBJ2-7; TRBD2 agrees at 7 bases. In germline, CDR1 is MDHEN, CDR2 SYDVKM. This CDR3 has 13 residues. V shed 5 bases and J 4 bases; nucleotides not matched to a gene: 5. CDR3 amino acids: CASSPWGGYEQYF. CDR3 in DNA: TGTGCCAGCAGTCCCTGGGGAGGGTACGAGCAGTACTTC.

The chain employs TRBV5-1 and TRBJ1-4, with a tentative D call TRBD1 (5 bases). The CDR3 has 16 amino acids. V was clipped by 3 bases and J by 7 bases, with 19 bases between them. Germline CDR1 reads SGHRS; CDR2 reads YFSETQ. Written as DNA, the CDR3 is TGCGCCAGCAGCTCCAATACGGGACCTGCCCGTGAAAAACTGTTTTTT. Translated: CASSSNTGPAREKLFF.

This chain uses TRBV19 with TRBJ1-2, with 7 bases identical to TRBD1. CDR1 is LNHDA, CDR2 SQIVND, per germline (reference sequence). CDR3 length equals 12 residues. The V segment lost 6 bases and the J segment 6 bases; nucleotides outside the gene matches: 4. CDR3 bases: TGTGCCAGTAGGACAGGGCTTGATGGCTACACCTTC. It codes for CASRTGLDGYTF.

Remarks on this clone: This sample includes further DNA sequences coding for the same CDR3. This rearrangement joins TRBV5-4 to TRBJ2-2; 7 nucleotides align to TRBD1. Germline trimming cut 4 bases from V and 4 bases from J; bases unmatched to any gene: 4. This CDR3 region has 14 residues. Per the germline V gene, CDR1 is SGHNT and CDR2 is YYREEE (reference sequence). CDR3 sequence (DNA): TGTGCCAGCAGCCTGGACAGGTCCACCGGGGAGCTGTTTTTT. Amino acid sequence: CASSLDRSTGELFF.

The chain is built from TRBV6-5 and TRBJ1-5, with TRBD1 identical over 7 bases. After removal of 5 bases from V and 2 bases from J, the junction contained 6 bases not matched to a gene. Germline CDR1 reads MNHEY; CDR2 reads SVGAGI. The CDR3 runs 15 residues. The CDR3 region is CASSVDRVGNQPQHF. The CDR3 nucleotides are TGTGCCAGCAGTGTAGACAGGGTGGGCAATCAGCCCCAGCATTTT.

The chain links TRBV9 to TRBJ2-1; D remains unclear. The CDR3 runs to 15 residues. The germline gives CDR1 SGDLS, CDR2 YYNGEE. The germline V and J ends were trimmed by 0 bases and 6 bases, with 13 bases remaining between them. CDR3 sequence: CASSVGPLIRNEQFF. The CDR3 nucleotides read TGTGCCAGCAGCGTAGGGCCCTTGATTCGCAATGAGCAGTTCTTC. The full variable domain, in which reference TRBV9 and TRBJ2-1 provide the parts outside the CDR3, is DSGVTQTPKHLITATGQRVTLRCSPRSGDLSVYWYQQSLDQGLQFLIQYYNGEERAKGNILERFSAQQFPDLHSELNLSSLELGDSALYFCASSVGPLIRNEQFFGPGTRLTVL.

The rearrangement uses TRBV6-6 and TRBJ2-3; maybe TRBD2 (5 bases). This CDR3 comprises 12 residues. Trimming shortened V by 10 bases and J by 8 bases, and 16 bases separated the two germline ends. Germline values: CDR1 MNHNY, CDR2 SVGAGI (reference sequence). The CDR3 sequence: CATTTRGRTQYF. CDR3 coding DNA: TGTGCCACCACAACCCGGGGTCGTACGCAGTATTTT.

J is TRBJ2-5 and V is TRBV10-3, with 10 bases identical to TRBD2. This CDR3 has 15 amino acids. Per germline, CDR1 ENHRY and CDR2 SYGVKD. V trimming: 6 bases; J trimming: 5 bases; junction bases outside the gene matches: 9. CDR3 sequence: CAISTSGKTGETQYF. For the CDR3, the DNA is TGTGCCATCAGCACTAGCGGGAAAACCGGGGAGACCCAGTACTTC.

As regards this clone: Additional DNA sequences in this sample encode the identical CDR3. The chain joins TRBV18 to TRBJ2-7; maybe TRBD1 (6 bases). CDR1 is KGHSH and CDR2 is LQKENI in the germline V gene. Deletions cut 6 bases from V and 1 base from J, with 13 bases between. The length of the CDR3 is 14 residues. The CDR3 nucleotides are TGTGCCAGCTCCCCTACAGGGACGTCCTACGAGCAGTACTTC. Protein product: CASSPTGTSYEQYF.